The 22 T cell receptor beta chains below were found in one sample sequenced in a study of control samples from healthy donors and cancer patients. TCRdb keeps only in-frame clones here, not all; method: immunoSEQ multiplex PCR. The table includes 70,000 to 80,000 clones, over 75% detected once. The sequenced material came from blood. The receptors were sampled from a woman in her 50s in good health.

The chain uses TRBV29-1 and TRBJ2-3; 7 bases map to TRBD2. This CDR3 contains 17 residues. The germline V gene encodes CDR1 SQVTM and CDR2 ANQGSEA. The trim removed 3 bases at V and 0 bases at J, leaving 12 bases unmatched. The CDR3 nucleotides read TGCAGCGTTGAGGTGATGGGGAGGGAGGGAAGCACAGATACGCAGTATTTT. It specifies CSVEVMGREGSTDTQYF.

This clone appeared a single time. The rearrangement links TRBV20-1 to TRBJ2-3, with TRBD2 matching 9 bases. With 3 bases clipped from V and 14 bases from J, the junction kept 18 bases outside the gene matches. Germline CDR1 reads DFQATT; CDR2 reads SNEGSKA (reference sequence). There are 15 residues in the CDR3. The CDR3 nucleotides are TGCAGTGCTAGTTTGGTCCGAACGGCGGGAGGGCGGGGGTATTTT. Translated: CSASLVRTAGGRGYF.

The chain uses TRBV2 and TRBJ2-1; D call uncertain. Trimming removed 1 base at V and 3 bases at J, with 10 bases between. CDR3 length: 15 amino acids. Germline loops: CDR1 SNHLY, CDR2 FYNNEI. CDR3 sequence (DNA): TGTGCCAGCAGTGAAGGGGTTCGACTCTACAATGAGCAGTTCTTC. It translates to CASSEGVRLYNEQFF.

This clone came up once. The V and J genes are TRBV7-3 and TRBJ2-6, with TRBD1 matching over 7 bases. The V gene end was trimmed by 5 bases and the J gene end by 0 bases; junction bases not matched to a gene: 10. CDR1 and CDR2 from the germline V gene are SGHTA and FQGTGA. The CDR3 runs 18 residues. Here the CDR3 reads CASSPDRFQLSGANVLTF. In nucleotides, the CDR3 is TGTGCCAGCAGCCCGGACAGGTTCCAACTCTCTGGGGCCAACGTCCTGACTTTC.

V is TRBV5-1 and J is TRBJ2-6; possible D gene TRBD2, 6 bases. Germline V CDR1 and CDR2: SGHRS, YFSETQ. This CDR3 region has 17 residues. Trimming cost V 3 bases and J 0 bases, with 13 bases left between them. The CDR3 sequence: CASSSGTFSSGANVLTF. CDR3 sequence (DNA): TGCGCCAGCAGCTCCGGGACTTTCAGCTCTGGGGCCAACGTCCTGACTTTC.

In this sample, this clone turned up once. This rearrangement joins TRBV30 to TRBJ1-1; the D gene is possibly TRBD1 (6 bases). The length of the CDR3 is 13 residues. Germline CDR1 GTSNPN, CDR2 SVGIG (reference sequence). Trimming removed 5 bases from V and 2 bases from J, with 12 bases in between. The CDR3 coding sequence is TGTGCCTGGTTCAGGGGCGCTAACACTGAAGCTTTCTTT. As protein: CAWFRGANTEAFF.

The rearrangement links TRBV18 to TRBJ1-4; no clear D gene. Trimming shortened V by 3 bases and J by 8 bases, and 13 bases separated the two germline ends. The CDR3 has 14 amino acids. Per the germline V gene, CDR1 is KGHSH and CDR2 is LQKENI. The CDR3 reads CASSPPGEREKLFF. Here the CDR3 DNA reads TGTGCCAGCTCACCCCCAGGTGAAAGAGAAAAACTGTTTTTT.

J is TRBJ2-4 and V is TRBV4-1; 10 bases are a match to TRBD2. There are 19 residues in the CDR3. Germline-derived CDR1 and CDR2 are MGHRA and YSYEKL. V shed 0 bases, J shed 0 bases, and the junction held 8 bases outside the gene matches. The CDR3 here is CASSQEITSGILAKNIQYF. The CDR3 DNA sequence: TGCGCCAGCAGCCAAGAAATCACTAGCGGGATACTAGCCAAAAACATTCAGTACTTC.

V is TRBV19 and J is TRBJ2-7; maybe TRBD2 (6 bases). V lost 9 bases to trimming and J lost 2 bases, with 17 bases between them. Germline V gives CDR1 LNHDA, CDR2 SQIVND (reference sequence). The CDR3 runs 14 residues. The CDR3 nucleotides are TGTGCCAGGGGGACTGGTTTTCTAACCTACGAGCAGTACTTC. It codes for CARGTGFLTYEQYF.

The chain carries TRBV28 and TRBJ2-7, with 12 bases aligning to TRBD2. CDR3 length equals 14 residues. The V segment lost 8 bases and the J segment 5 bases; nucleotides outside the gene matches: 7. Germline V gene data show CDR1 as MDHEN and CDR2 as SYDVKM. CDR3 sequence (DNA): TGTGCCAGCGCACGACTAGCGGGAGACAACGAGCAGTACTTC. Its protein is CASARLAGDNEQYF.

V usage is TRBV19 and J usage is TRBJ2-1, with 8 bases that match TRBD1. This CDR3 is 16 amino acids long. Germline CDR1 and CDR2: LNHDA and SQIVND (reference sequence). The ends lost 4 bases at V and 8 bases at J; junction bases unmatched: 13. CDR3 in DNA: TGTGCCAGTAGTACGCCCAGGACAGGGACTTCCGATGAGCAGTTCTTC. Translated: CASSTPRTGTSDEQFF.

V is TRBV7-9 and J is TRBJ2-1, with 7 nucleotides matching TRBD2. The CDR3 contains 15 residues. CDR1 and CDR2 from the germline V gene are SEHNR and FQNEAQ (reference sequence). The V segment lost 3 bases and the J segment 5 bases; nucleotides outside the gene matches: 7. DNA for the CDR3: TGTGCCAGCAGCTTTGGGCGGGAGCGGGACAATGAGCAGTTCTTC. Its translation is CASSFGRERDNEQFF.

This clone was detected only a few times. The rearrangement uses TRBV18 and TRBJ2-5; TRBD2 is a possible D gene (6 bases). The CDR3 spans 17 residues. V lost 3 bases and J lost 1, with 18 bases in between. Germline V gene sequence: CDR1 KGHSH, CDR2 LQKENI. CDR3 loop: CASSPIQSIAVQETQYF. The DNA of the CDR3 is TGTGCCAGCTCACCTATTCAATCCATAGCGGTCCAAGAGACCCAGTACTTC. The complete variable domain, with remaining parts taken from reference TRBV18 and TRBJ2-5, reads NAGVMQNPRHLVRRRGQEARLRCSPMKGHSHVYWYRQLPEEGLKFMVYLQKENIIDESGMPKERFSAEFPKEGPSILRIQQVVRGDSAAYFCASSPIQSIAVQETQYFGPGTRLLVL.

J is TRBJ2-3 and V is TRBV28, with 11 bases lining up with TRBD2. Trimming took 5 bases from V and 8 from J; bases not matched to a gene: 9. The CDR3 sequence is 15 residues long. Germline CDR1 is MDHEN and CDR2 is SYDVKM. The chain's CDR3 is CASSPVAGGLGTQYF. In DNA form, the CDR3 reads TGTGCCAGCAGTCCGGTAGCGGGAGGGCTAGGTACGCAGTATTTT.

The J gene is TRBJ2-5, the V gene TRBV28; TRBD2 matches at 12 bases. The V gene's germline CDR1 is MDHEN and CDR2 SYDVKM. Losses at the gene ends were 1 base for V and 5 bases for J; bases not matched to a gene: 8. This CDR3 is 17 amino acids long. The CDR3 reads CASSLLLAGGREETQYF. The CDR3 bases are TGTGCCAGCAGTTTATTACTAGCGGGAGGTAGGGAGGAGACCCAGTACTTC.

The chain has TRBV7-9 and TRBJ1-2; D call uncertain. The CDR3 runs 13 residues. V lost 5 bases, J lost 6 bases, and 13 bases lay in between. The germline gives CDR1 SEHNR, CDR2 FQNEAQ (reference sequence). The CDR3 sequence: CASSPENGDGYTF. DNA for the CDR3: TGTGCCAGCAGCCCCGAGAATGGGGATGGCTACACCTTC.

The rearrangement links TRBV7-9 to TRBJ2-1, with 10 bases lining up with TRBD2. Trimming took 5 bases from V and 0 from J; bases not matched to a gene: 13. The length of the CDR3 is 19 residues. CDR1 is SEHNR and CDR2 is FQNEAQ in the germline V gene (reference sequence). CDR3 coding DNA: TGTGCCAGCAGCCAACCGTTAGCGGGAGGACCCAGCTCCTACAATGAGCAGTTCTTC. Encoded protein: CASSQPLAGGPSSYNEQFF.

This rearrangement joins TRBV30 to TRBJ2-3; D unresolved. This CDR3 is 13 amino acids long. V was trimmed by 4 bases and J by 0 bases, leaving 8 bases between them. Germline CDR1 is GTSNPN and CDR2 is SVGIG (reference sequence). For the CDR3, the DNA is TGTGCCTGGATGTGGGATAGCACAGATACGCAGTATTTT. This codes for CAWMWDSTDTQYF.

The V call is TRBV5-1, the J call TRBJ2-1; TRBD2 matches at 10 bases. The CDR3 is 17 residues long. Germline CDR1 is SGHRS and CDR2 is YFSETQ. V was clipped by 0 bases and J by 6 bases; unmatched bases: 9. Here the CDR3 DNA reads TGCGCCAGCAGCTTGGACGGGGGGACTAGCGTTGCCAATGAGCAGTTCTTC. This gives the protein CASSLDGGTSVANEQFF.

V and J are TRBV9 and TRBJ1-1, with 9 bases that match TRBD1. From germline, CDR1 is SGDLS and CDR2 YYNGEE. The ends lost 4 bases at V and 5 bases at J; junction bases unmatched: 12. The length of the CDR3 is 16 residues. The CDR3 loop reads CASSPDPTGGRTEAFF. The CDR3 DNA is TGTGCCAGCAGCCCCGACCCGACAGGGGGGAGAACTGAAGCTTTCTTT. The full variable domain, completed using reference TRBV9 and TRBJ1-1, is DSGVTQTPKHLITATGQRVTLRCSPRSGDLSVYWYQQSLDQGLQFLIQYYNGEERAKGNILERFSAQQFPDLHSELNLSSLELGDSALYFCASSPDPTGGRTEAFFGQGTRLTVV.

Only one count was recorded for this clone. V is TRBV9 and J is TRBJ2-7; TRBD2 agrees at 7 bases. Germline CDR1 SGDLS, CDR2 YYNGEE. Trimming removed 0 bases from V and 4 bases from J; junction bases left unmatched: 10. This CDR3 has 16 amino acids. The CDR3 region is CASSVGPAGEAYEQYF. The CDR3 DNA sequence: TGTGCCAGCAGCGTAGGTCCGGCGGGAGAGGCTTACGAGCAGTACTTC.

The genes are TRBV2 and TRBJ2-7, with D uncertain. The CDR3 totals 12 residues. V was pared by 7 bases and J by 1 base, with 8 bases between. CDR1 and CDR2 from the germline V gene are SNHLY and FYNNEI. The CDR3 is CASTLESYEQYF. In DNA form, the CDR3 reads TGTGCCAGCACTCTTGAATCCTACGAGCAGTACTTC.